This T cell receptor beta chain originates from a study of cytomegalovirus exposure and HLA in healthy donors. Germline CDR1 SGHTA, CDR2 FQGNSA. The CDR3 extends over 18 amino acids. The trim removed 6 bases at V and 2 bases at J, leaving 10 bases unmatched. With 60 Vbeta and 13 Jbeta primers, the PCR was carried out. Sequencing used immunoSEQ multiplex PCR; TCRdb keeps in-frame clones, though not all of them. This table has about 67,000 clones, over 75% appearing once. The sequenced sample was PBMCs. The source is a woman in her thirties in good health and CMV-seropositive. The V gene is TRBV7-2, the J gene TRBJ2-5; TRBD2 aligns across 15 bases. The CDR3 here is CASSPRTSGRARQETQYF. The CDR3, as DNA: TGTGCCAGCAGTCCCAGGACTAGCGGGAGGGCCCGTCAAGAGACCCAGTACTTC.